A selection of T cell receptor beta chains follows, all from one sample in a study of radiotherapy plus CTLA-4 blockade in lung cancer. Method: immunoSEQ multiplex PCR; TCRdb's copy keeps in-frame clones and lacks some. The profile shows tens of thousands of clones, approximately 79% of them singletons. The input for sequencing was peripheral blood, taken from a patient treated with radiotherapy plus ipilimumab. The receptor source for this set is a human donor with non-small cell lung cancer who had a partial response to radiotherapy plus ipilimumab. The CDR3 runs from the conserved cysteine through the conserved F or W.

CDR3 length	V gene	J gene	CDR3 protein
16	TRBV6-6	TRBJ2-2	CASSQSGDPNTGELFF
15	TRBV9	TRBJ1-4	CASSVGGIFNEKLFF
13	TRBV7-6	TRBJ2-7	CASRDTTSYEQYF
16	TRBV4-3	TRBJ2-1	CASSQDGRGPYNEQFF
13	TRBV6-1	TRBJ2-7	CASTTGESYEQYF
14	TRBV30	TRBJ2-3	CAWSGGVPTDTQYF
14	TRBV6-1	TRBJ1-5	CASINRGSNQPQHF
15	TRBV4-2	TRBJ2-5	CASSQRAGGRETQYF
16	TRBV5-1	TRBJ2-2	CASSAAGTANTGELFF
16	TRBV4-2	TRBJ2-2	CASSQALAGNTGELFF
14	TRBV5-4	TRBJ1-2	CASSLDRGLGGYTF
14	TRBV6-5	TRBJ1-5	CASSYLQSNQLQHF
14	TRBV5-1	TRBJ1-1	CASSGGGRKTEAFF
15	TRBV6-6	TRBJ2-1	CASRTGGEAGDEQFF
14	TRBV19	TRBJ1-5	CASSGGTANQPQHF
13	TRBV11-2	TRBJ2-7	CASRFGGIYEQYF
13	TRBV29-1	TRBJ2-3	CSATSARGDTQYF
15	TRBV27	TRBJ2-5	CASRPGQGYQETQYF
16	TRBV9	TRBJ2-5	CASSAGQGARQETQYF
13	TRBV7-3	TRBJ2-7	CASSSTTSNEQYF
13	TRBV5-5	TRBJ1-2	CASSLGRDYGYTF
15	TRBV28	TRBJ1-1	CASSLNRQVGIKAFF
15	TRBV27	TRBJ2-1	CASSLGTSGGYEQFF
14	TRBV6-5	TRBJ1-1	CASSPRGRNTEAFF
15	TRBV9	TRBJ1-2	CASSVGDRVSYGYTF
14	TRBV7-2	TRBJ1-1	CASSLVAVDTEAFF
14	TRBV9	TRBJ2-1	CASSADSSYNEQFF
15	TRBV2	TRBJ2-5	CASSELRTGGETQYF
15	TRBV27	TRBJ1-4	CASTRGGQPLEKLFF
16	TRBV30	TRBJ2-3	CAWSPRGGLGGNTQYF
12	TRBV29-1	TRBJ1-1	CSVRGTGTEAFF
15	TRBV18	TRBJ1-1	CASSPDPGTQFEAFF
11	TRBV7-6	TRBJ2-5	CASSLGSMEYF
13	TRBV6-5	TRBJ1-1	CASSRQGDTEAFF
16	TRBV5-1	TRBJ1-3	CASSSTGSNSGNTIYF
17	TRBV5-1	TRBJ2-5	CASSLGGLAGNQETQYF
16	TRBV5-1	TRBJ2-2	CASRPLAGGPSGELFF
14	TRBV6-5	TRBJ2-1	CASSYQSGGDEQFF
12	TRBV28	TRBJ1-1	CASSTQGAGAFF
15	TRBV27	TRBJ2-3	CASSFTGAITDTQYF
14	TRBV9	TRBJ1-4	CASSVQGDNEKLFF
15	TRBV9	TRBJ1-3	CASSRTGVSGNTIYF
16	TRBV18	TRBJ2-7	CASSPPPSGISYEQYF
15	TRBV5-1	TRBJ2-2	CASSSNRGNTGELFF
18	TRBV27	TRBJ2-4	CASSSTGTGALAKNIQYF